Shown below are 9 T cell receptor beta chains from a single sample sequenced in a study of Graves' ophthalmopathy and Graves' hyperthyroidism. Amplification of TCR beta CDR3 regions used RNA transcripts. HTBI primers were used in a first-round RT-PCR, which preceded a second-round multiplex PCR. TCRdb ran MiXCR on the multiplex PCR reads and lists one entry per CDR3 protein. The sample includes 350,000 to 450,000 distinct CDR3 sequences, about 18% of them seen just once. The sequenced sample was peripheral blood. The receptors were sampled from a woman aged 18-35 years with Graves' ophthalmopathy.

This clonotype has at least ten counts. The chain recombines TRBV6-1 with TRBJ2-2, with D unclear. CDR1 MNHNS and CDR2 SASEGT come from the germline V gene. This CDR3 region has 15 residues. V lost 4 bases to trimming and J lost 4 bases, with 13 bases between them. This CDR3 reads CASSGIKGSTGELFF. The CDR3 DNA reads TGTGCCAGCAGTGGTATTAAGGGTAGCACCGGGGAGCTGTTTTTT.

V gene TRBV7-3 combines with J gene TRBJ1-2; 7 positions agree with TRBD1. J lost 5 bases, V lost 5 bases, and 14 bases had no gene match. The germline V gene has CDR1 SGHTA and CDR2 FQGTGA. This CDR3 is built from 16 residues. The CDR3 DNA follows: TGTGCCAGCAGCACAGGTCGGGACAGCCCGGGATATGGCTACACCTTC. This gives the protein CASSTGRDSPGYGYTF.

This clonotype was seen many times. The chain's CDR3 is CASSFSTGGRGVVHSHEYF. As DNA, the CDR3 is TGTGCCAGCAGTTTCTCAACAGGGGGCCGGGGTGTGGTACATTCTCACGAGTACTTC. This rearrangement joins TRBV28 to TRBJ2-4; 9 bases line up with TRBD1. With V trimmed by 3 bases and J by 14 bases, 26 bases remained unmatched. This CDR3 contains 19 residues. The germline V gene encodes CDR1 MDHEN and CDR2 SYDVKM. Drawing the rest from reference TRBV28 and TRBJ2-4, the complete variable domain is DVKVTQSSRYLVKRTGEKVFLECVQDMDHENMFWYRQDPGLGLRLIYFSYDVKMKEKGDIPEGYSVSREKKERFSLILESASTNQTSMYLCASSFSTGGRGVVHSHEYFGAGTRLSVL.

Ten or more counts support this clonotype. This chain joins TRBV18 and TRBJ1-1; the D is unclear. In germline, CDR1 is KGHSH, CDR2 LQKENI. This CDR3 region has 13 residues. Trimming removed 0 bases at V and 2 bases at J, with 4 bases between. The CDR3 DNA is TGTGCCAGCTCACCACCTTATAACACTGAAGCTTTCTTT. It specifies CASSPPYNTEAFF.

The chain uses TRBV12-5 and TRBJ1-1; D ambiguous. V lost 1 base and J lost 6, with 9 bases in between. This CDR3 has 13 residues. Germline CDR1 is LGHNT and CDR2 is FRNRAP. CDR3 coding DNA: TGTGCTAGTGGTTTGGGTGCTTGGGCTGAAGCTTTCTTT. Translation gives CASGLGAWAEAFF.

This clonotype was counted a few times. J is TRBJ2-7 and V is TRBV18; a weak D match, TRBD1 (6 bases). The CDR3 runs to 14 residues. In germline, CDR1 is KGHSH, CDR2 LQKENI. Deletions cut 2 bases from V and 4 bases from J, with 12 bases between. The CDR3 protein is CASSPRGTQYEQYF. In DNA, the CDR3 is TGTGCCAGCTCACCAAGGGGGACCCAGTACGAGCAGTACTTC. Filled out from reference TRBV18 and TRBJ2-7, the complete variable domain reads NAGVMQNPRHLVRRRGQEARLRCSPMKGHSHVYWYRQLPEEGLKFMVYLQKENIIDESGMPKERFSAEFPKEGPSILRIQQVVRGDSAAYFCASSPRGTQYEQYFGPGTRLTVT.

This clonotype appeared many times. This sequence joins TRBV30 and TRBJ2-1; unclear D gene. Per the germline V gene, CDR1 is GTSNPN and CDR2 is SVGIG (reference sequence). V shed 2 bases and J shed 10 bases, with 9 bases lying between them. The CDR3 sequence is 11 residues long. CDR3 DNA: TGTGCCTGGAGTCGCAGCCGAGAGCAGTTCTTC. As protein: CAWSRSREQFF.

This clonotype was recorded many times. This chain links TRBV7-6 with TRBJ1-1, with D perhaps TRBD1 (6 bases). The CDR3 totals 17 residues. Between the trimmed V and J ends, which lost 1 base and 6 bases, there was a span of 21 bases. Germline loops: CDR1 SGHVS, CDR2 FNYEAQ. The CDR3 DNA reads as TGTGCCAGCAGCTTAGAACGTCGGGGGCTGGGGGTGGCTGAAGCTTTCTTT. It translates to CASSLERRGLGVAEAFF.

This clonotype has a count of ten or more. The chain carries TRBV28 and TRBJ1-5; no definite D call. The V and J ends lost 3 bases and 0 bases respectively, with 9 bases between them. CDR3 length equals 15 residues. Looked up from germline, CDR1 is MDHEN and CDR2 is SYDVKM. CDR3 amino acids: CASSFYSHSNQPQHF. In DNA, the CDR3 is TGTGCCAGCAGTTTCTACAGTCATAGCAATCAGCCCCAGCATTTT.